These 13 T cell receptor beta chains were sequenced from one sample in a study of blood T cell repertoires in COVID-19. Here immunoSEQ multiplex PCR was the method, and the copy in TCRdb shows in-frame clones only, minus some. Among approximately 85,000 clones listed, roughly 88% were seen once. Sample: peripheral blood. Receptors originate from a man aged 45-65 years with active or convalescent COVID-19.

The chain uses TRBV5-1 and TRBJ2-3, with 7 bases that match TRBD2. Germline V CDR1 and CDR2: SGHRS, YFSETQ. The CDR3 runs 12 residues. Trimming at V came to 9 bases and at J to 0 bases, leaving 1 base not matched to a gene. The CDR3 DNA follows: TGCGCCACGGGACTAAGCACAGATACGCAGTATTTT. Amino acid sequence: CATGLSTDTQYF. Full variable domain (outside the CDR3, taken from reference TRBV5-1 and TRBJ2-3): KAGVTQTPRYLIKTRGQQVTLSCSPISGHRSVSWYQQTPGQGLQFLFEYFSETQRNKGNFPGRFSGRQFSNSRSEMNVSTLELGDSALYLCATGLSTDTQYFGPGTRLTVL.

V gene TRBV28 combines with J gene TRBJ1-2; 8 bases line up with TRBD1. The V and J ends lost 5 bases and 2 bases, in that order; junction bases with no gene match: 4. This CDR3 has 14 residues. Germline V gene data show CDR1 as MDHEN and CDR2 as SYDVKM. The CDR3 sequence is CASSTRDRNYGYTF. The CDR3 DNA reads as TGTGCCAGCAGTACACGGGACAGGAACTATGGCTACACCTTC.

V is TRBV6-6 and J is TRBJ1-2; D might be TRBD1 (5 bases). Germline V lookup: CDR1 MNHNY, CDR2 SVGAGI (reference sequence). V lost 6 bases, J lost 3 bases, and 11 bases lay in between. The CDR3 is 13 amino acids. CDR3 protein: CASSGRGYYGYTF. As DNA, the CDR3 is TGTGCCAGCAGCGGGCGGGGCTACTATGGCTACACCTTC.

The chain has TRBV4-1 and TRBJ1-5; the D gene is possibly TRBD1 (5 bases). V was trimmed by 1 base and J by 4 bases, leaving 11 bases between them. Germline values: CDR1 MGHRA, CDR2 YSYEKL. The CDR3 extends over 15 amino acids. CDR3: CASSQVLGGNQPQHF. The CDR3, as DNA: TGCGCCAGCAGCCAAGTTCTGGGGGGGAATCAGCCCCAGCATTTT.

J is TRBJ2-2 and V is TRBV7-6; TRBD2 matches at 13 bases. Germline trimming cut 7 bases from V and 7 bases from J; bases unmatched to any gene: 6. The germline V gene has CDR1 SGHVS and CDR2 FNYEAQ. The CDR3 totals 15 residues. This CDR3 reads CASTTSGGEIGELFF. In DNA, the CDR3 is TGTGCCAGCACCACTAGCGGGGGGGAAATCGGGGAGCTGTTTTTT.

The rearrangement uses TRBV5-4 and TRBJ2-7, with 7 bases matching TRBD2. V trimming: 4 bases; J trimming: 2 bases; junction bases outside the gene matches: 12. The CDR3 covers 16 residues. Germline assignment: CDR1 SGHNT and CDR2 YYREEE (reference sequence). The CDR3 region has the DNA TGTGCCAGCAGCCCTTCTCTAGCGGCACTCCCCTACGAGCAGTACTTC. Protein sequence: CASSPSLAALPYEQYF.

The chain couples TRBV19 to TRBJ2-3, with 9 bases lining up with TRBD1. The CDR3 has 14 amino acids. J gave up 2 bases and V 5 bases, and 2 bases lay outside the gene matches. Germline lookup yields CDR1 LNHDA and CDR2 SQIVND (reference sequence). This CDR3 reads CASSGQGTTDTQYF. The CDR3 DNA reads as TGTGCCAGTAGTGGACAGGGGACCACAGATACGCAGTATTTT.

V gene TRBV5-1 combines with J gene TRBJ1-4, with a tentative D call TRBD1 (5 bases). CDR1 SGHRS and CDR2 YFSETQ come from the germline V gene. V shed 0 bases and J shed 8 bases, with 11 bases lying between them. The CDR3 loop spans 14 amino acids. CDR3 nucleotide sequence: TGCGCCAGCAGCTTGGCCCAGGGCGGCGAAAAACTGTTTTTT. Translated: CASSLAQGGEKLFF.

The rearrangement joins TRBV6-1 to TRBJ2-1; TRBD2 agrees at 8 bases. Germline lookup yields CDR1 MNHNS and CDR2 SASEGT. The CDR3 has 16 residues. The junction had 10 bases not matched to a gene; V was cut back by 3 bases and J by 6 bases. The CDR3 region has the DNA TGTGCCAGCAGTGATAGAGCGGGAGTGGGGGCCAATGAGCAGTTCTTC. It is translated as CASSDRAGVGANEQFF.

CDR3 region: CASSPGTETGYTF. CDR3 nucleotides: TGTGCCAGCAGCCCCGGGACAGAGACGGGCTACACCTTC. The rearrangement links TRBV7-2 to TRBJ1-2, with TRBD1 matching 7 bases. From germline, CDR1 is SGHTA and CDR2 FQGNSA. CDR3 length equals 13 residues. Trimming took 5 bases from V and 8 from J; bases not matched to a gene: 8.

The CDR3 nucleotides read TGTGCCAGCTCACCACCAGCGGCGGGGAGTGGAGGTTCACCCCTCCACTTT. Its translation: CASSPPAAGSGGSPLHF. The chain is built from TRBV18 and TRBJ1-6; D uncertain. Germline lookup yields CDR1 KGHSH and CDR2 LQKENI. The CDR3 runs to 17 residues. V lost 0 bases and J 9 bases, leaving 18 bases between the germline ends.

The V gene is TRBV7-8, the J gene TRBJ2-7; 7 nucleotides match TRBD1. Germline loops: CDR1 SGHVS, CDR2 FQNEAQ. The CDR3 is 14 amino acids. V lost 1 base to trimming and J lost 0 bases; unmatched junction nucleotides: 0. The CDR3 region has the DNA TGTGCCAGCAGCTTAGGGGACAGCTCCTACGAGCAGTACTTC. Protein product: CASSLGDSSYEQYF. Supplemented by reference TRBV7-8 and TRBJ2-7, the full variable domain reads GAGVSQSPRYKVAKRGQDVALRCDPISGHVSLFWYQQALGQGPEFLTYFQNEAQLDKSGLPSDRFFAERPEGSVSTLKIQRTQQEDSAVYLCASSLGDSSYEQYFGPGTRLTVT.

J is TRBJ1-1 and V is TRBV5-8, with TRBD1 identical over 7 bases. Germline CDR1 SGHTS, CDR2 YDEGEE. J gave up 6 bases and V 4 bases, and 12 bases lay outside the gene matches. The CDR3 extends over 15 amino acids. CDR3 DNA sequence: TGTGCCAGCAGCAGGGGGCCATTATTGGGCCCTGAAGCTTTCTTT. It is translated as CASSRGPLLGPEAFF.